The 17 T cell receptor beta chains below come from one sample, sequenced in a study of a mutant IDH1 vaccine in newly diagnosed glioma. These TCRs' antigens remain unknown. Time point in this sample: week 11, during vaccination. Vaccinated patients received 300 ug of mutant IDH1 20-mer peptide per dose, with topical imiquimod. Method: immunoSEQ multiplex PCR; TCRdb's copy keeps in-frame clones and lacks some. Of 57,000 or so clones detected, about 80% appear once; the ten largest clones hold about 3.7%. The material was PBMCs, obtained from a glioma patient whose treatment included an IDH1 peptide vaccine. The receptors stem from a man aged 25 to 40 with glioma.

The chain employs TRBV5-4 and TRBJ2-6; 11 nucleotides align to TRBD1. The CDR3 covers 16 residues. V lost 4 bases, J lost 4 bases, and 4 bases stayed unmatched. Germline lookup yields CDR1 SGHNT and CDR2 YYREEE (reference sequence). The CDR3 nucleotides are TGTGCCAGCAGCCGGGACAGGGGGAGAGGGGCCAACGTCCTGACTTTC. It yields the protein CASSRDRGRGANVLTF.

The chain links TRBV28 to TRBJ2-3, with 8 bases that match TRBD1. V was pared by 10 bases and J by 5 bases, with 11 bases of the junction left unmatched. The CDR3 extends over 14 amino acids. The germline CDR1 and CDR2 sequences are MDHEN and SYDVKM. CDR3 DNA: TGTGCCATAGGACAGGGTAGTTGGGGAGATACGCAGTATTTT. This translates into CAIGQGSWGDTQYF. Drawing the rest from reference TRBV28 and TRBJ2-3, the complete variable domain is DVKVTQSSRYLVKRTGEKVFLECVQDMDHENMFWYRQDPGLGLRLIYFSYDVKMKEKGDIPEGYSVSREKKERFSLILESASTNQTSMYLCAIGQGSWGDTQYFGPGTRLTVL.

By share of the sample, this clone is medium-sized. V gene TRBV2 combines with J gene TRBJ1-2; D gene unclear. Germline CDR1 is SNHLY and CDR2 is FYNNEI. The CDR3 extends over 12 amino acids. V dropped 7 bases and J dropped 6 bases, with 12 bases sitting between them. The CDR3, as DNA: TGTGCCAGCACCGATGGGGTGGATGGCTACACCTTC. This gives the protein CASTDGVDGYTF.

This clone appeared a single time. The chain carries TRBV4-1 and TRBJ1-1; the D gene is possibly TRBD1 (6 bases). This CDR3 has 16 residues. Deletions cut 0 bases from V and 3 bases from J, with 14 bases between. The germline CDR1 and CDR2 sequences are MGHRA and YSYEKL. The CDR3 reads CASSQDTGTGHTEAFF. CDR3 coding DNA: TGCGCCAGCAGCCAAGATACAGGGACGGGTCACACTGAAGCTTTCTTT.

Sample share makes this clone medium-sized. Other nucleotide sequences from this sample produce the same CDR3. The V call is TRBV27, the J call TRBJ1-5; TRBD1 is a possible D gene (5 bases). CDR3 length: 14 residues. Trimming removed 5 bases from V and 1 base from J, with 9 bases in between. Germline loops: CDR1 MNHEY, CDR2 SMNVEV (reference sequence). The CDR3 protein is CASSHRDSNQPQHF. In DNA form, the CDR3 reads TGTGCCAGCAGTCACCGGGACAGCAATCAGCCCCAGCATTTT.

This clone was detected only once. This chain links TRBV6-5 with TRBJ1-3; 8 nucleotides line up with TRBD1. The V and J ends lost 4 bases and 14 bases, in that order; junction bases with no gene match: 7. This CDR3 is 12 amino acids long. Germline CDR1 and CDR2: MNHEY and SVGAGI. The CDR3: CASSSGTGLVYF. The CDR3 DNA is TGTGCCAGCAGTTCGGGGACAGGCTTGGTATATTTT.

The J gene is TRBJ2-7, the V gene TRBV2; perhaps TRBD1 as D (5 bases). Germline loops: CDR1 SNHLY, CDR2 FYNNEI. V was pared by 6 bases and J by 4 bases, with 10 bases between. This CDR3 is 12 amino acids long. The chain's CDR3 is CASRQGNYEQYF. The CDR3 DNA follows: TGTGCCAGCAGGCAGGGAAATTACGAGCAGTACTTC.

On this clone: The junction and the germline gene differ at one end; a read error may be behind it. The CDR3 bases are TGTGCCAGCAGCGCAACCCTCGGGACAGGGGTAAGGAATTTT. Translation gives CASSATLGTGVRNF. V and J are TRBV2 and TRBJ1-1, with 10 bases lining up with TRBD1. The CDR3 loop spans 14 amino acids. Per the germline V gene, CDR1 is SNHLY and CDR2 is FYNNEI.

The chain couples TRBV6-1 to TRBJ2-1; the D gene is possibly TRBD1 (6 bases). The CDR3 sequence is 14 residues long. Trimming left V 1 base short and J 3 bases short, with 7 bases between. Germline values: CDR1 MNHNS, CDR2 SASEGT. CDR3 in amino acids: CASSEGTDYNEQFF. The DNA of the CDR3 is TGTGCCAGCAGTGAAGGGACAGACTACAATGAGCAGTTCTTC.

The gene calls are TRBV29-1 and TRBJ2-2; D possibly corresponds to TRBD1 (8 bases). V lost 7 bases and J 3 bases, leaving 15 bases between the germline ends. Germline V gives CDR1 SQVTM, CDR2 ANQGSEA. This CDR3 contains 14 residues. In DNA, the CDR3 is TGCAGCGCTGGACAGGGAGGGGACACCGGGGAGCTGTTTTTT. Translation: CSAGQGGDTGELFF.

The chain is built from TRBV14 and TRBJ2-1, with 11 bases matching TRBD2. The CDR3 is 14 residues long. V was pared by 6 bases and J by 4 bases, with 2 bases of the junction left unmatched. Germline CDR1 reads SGHDN; CDR2 reads FVKESK. The CDR3 here is CASRLAGEYNEQFF. In nucleotides, the CDR3 is TGTGCCAGCAGACTAGCGGGAGAATACAATGAGCAGTTCTTC.

This rearrangement joins TRBV29-1 to TRBJ2-7; 9 bases are shared with TRBD1. The germline V gene has CDR1 SQVTM and CDR2 ANQGSEA. V shed 4 bases and J 2 bases; nucleotides not matched to a gene: 6. There are 14 residues in the CDR3. CDR3 in DNA: TGCAGCGTTGGGACGGGACAGGGTGCCTACGAGCAGTACTTC. Its translation is CSVGTGQGAYEQYF.

The chain combines TRBV19 with TRBJ2-7; 9 bases align to TRBD1. CDR3 length: 15 residues. The J segment lost 2 bases and the V segment lost 4 bases, leaving 6 bases of the junction unmatched. The V gene's germline CDR1 is LNHDA and CDR2 SQIVND (reference sequence). CDR3 bases: TGTGCCAGTAGTACCGGGACAGGGCGACCCTACGAGCAGTACTTC. This codes for CASSTGTGRPYEQYF.

CDR3 bases: TGTGCCAGCAGCGTAGACGGGGGCTCTGGAAACACCATATATTTT. It translates to CASSVDGGSGNTIYF. The rearrangement links TRBV9 to TRBJ1-3; possibly TRBD1 for D (5 bases). Germline CDR1 and CDR2: SGDLS and YYNGEE. The CDR3 spans 15 residues. V gave up 0 bases and J gave up 0 bases, with 7 bases separating them.

The chain is built from TRBV27 and TRBJ1-5; D uncertain. This CDR3 is built from 15 residues. Germline lookup yields CDR1 MNHEY and CDR2 SMNVEV (reference sequence). Trimming cost V 3 bases and J 5 bases, with 14 bases left between them. CDR3: CASSFIFSGDQPQHF. In nucleotides, the CDR3 is TGTGCCAGCAGTTTTATCTTTAGCGGGGATCAGCCCCAGCATTTT.

CDR3 in amino acids: CASSKSVSRQTQYF. The CDR3 region has the DNA TGTGCCAGTAGTAAGTCTGTGAGTAGGCAGACCCAGTACTTC. The chain employs TRBV19 and TRBJ2-5; no clear D. CDR1 and CDR2 (germline): LNHDA, SQIVND (reference sequence). Trimming took off 4 bases at V and 6 bases at J, with 15 bases between the two ends. The CDR3 is made up of 14 amino acids.

A few counts support this clone. V is TRBV6-1 and J is TRBJ1-2, with D tentatively TRBD1 (5 bases). Looked up from germline, CDR1 is MNHNS and CDR2 is SASEGT. This CDR3 region has 12 residues. The ends were cut back, 8 bases at V and 8 bases at J, with 15 bases in the middle. The CDR3 DNA reads as TGTGCCAGCCTCATGGACAATCGCGGCTACACCTTC. Protein sequence: CASLMDNRGYTF.